This TCR beta chain was obtained from a study of OX40 agonist ivuxolimab in advanced cancers. Background on the study: Three patients showed partial responses: one hepatocellular carcinoma and two cutaneous melanoma cases. General study findings and limits: Blood T cells, both CD4+ and CD8+, expanded clonally by week 6 at 0.1 to 3.0 mg/kg. The average count of expanded clones was higher among CD8+ T cells than among CD4+.

The data were produced by immunoSEQ multiplex PCR, yet TCRdb's version contains in-frame clones alone and is incomplete. The sample lists nearly 80,000 clones; 84% were seen once. V shed 5 bases and J shed 4 bases, with 9 bases lying between them. Germline assignment: CDR1 SSHAT and CDR2 FNYEAQ (reference sequence). The CDR3 consists of 12 residues. The table lists this clone with a count of one. No antigen is known for it. Drawing of blood for sampling happened at baseline, at cycle 4 day 1, and at cycle 7 day 1. The sequences come from CD4+ or CD8+ T cells sorted from blood, collected in a trial of the OX40 agonist ivuxolimab. The clonotype comes from an adult with an advanced solid tumor such as melanoma, head and neck, liver or kidney cancer. The chain recombines TRBV7-7 with TRBJ2-7; no firm D call. The CDR3 protein is CASSPTYYEQYF. The CDR3, as DNA: TGTGCCAGCAGCCCTACCTATTACGAGCAGTACTTC. The complete variable domain, with remaining parts taken from reference TRBV7-7 and TRBJ2-7, reads GAGVSQSPRYKVTKRGQDVTLRCDPISSHATLYWYQQALGQGPEFLTYFNYEAQPDKSGLPSDRFSAERPEGSISTLTIQRTEQRDSAMYRCASSPTYYEQYFGPGTRLTVT.